This T cell receptor (beta chain) was identified in a study of blood T cell repertoires in COVID-19. Across the whole study: PBMCs, B-cell-depleted T cells, or T cells were the source of the cDNA or gDNA that made up the material.

This clone was recorded only once. Original analysis: Nucleated cell counts were estimated from reference gene primer amplification. Data came from immunoSEQ multiplex PCR; TCRdb stores just in-frame clones and leaves some out. V and J calls plus clone size are reproduced from that table; the DNA served to infer D and trimming. The top ten clones hold 20% to 25% of a sample with approximately 190,000 clones, about 88% of them seen once. Participants, roughly 18 to 100 years old, spanned fewer than 25 US areas. Participants had their cohort set by participant-reported clinical history. CDR1 and CDR2 from the germline V gene are LNHDA and SQIVND (reference sequence). This CDR3 has 14 amino acids. Trimming removed 5 bases at V and 6 bases at J, with 16 bases between.

This clonotype was obtained from a woman aged 40 to 50 in a cohort exposed to, infected with or recovered from COVID-19 (not recorded which). The chain uses TRBV19 and TRBJ1-1, with TRBD1 as a possible D gene (6 bases). Material for sequencing was PBMCs or T cells enriched from blood (not recorded which). The chain's CDR3 is CASSWGTLFSEAFF. The DNA for the CDR3 is TGTGCCAGTAGTTGGGGGACATTATTCTCTGAAGCTTTCTTT.